The 21 T cell receptor beta chains presented below share a single source sample, sequenced in a study of T cells in Graves' hyperthyroidism and ophthalmopathy. From RNA transcripts, TCR beta CDR3 regions were amplified. HTBI primers drove first-round RT-PCR of the TCR CDR3. TCRdb independently ran MiXCR on the multiplex PCR reads; one entry per CDR3 protein. The sample lists tens of thousands of distinct CDR3 sequences, 45% to 65% occurring once. The sequencing sample was made of peripheral blood or thyroid tissue (not recorded which). These receptor sequences come from a man aged 18 to 35 with Graves' hyperthyroidism.

This clonotype has at least ten counts. This chain links TRBV20-1 with TRBJ2-3; the D gene is possibly TRBD2 (6 bases). V was shortened by 5 bases and J by 3 bases, with 15 bases between the two germline ends. CDR1 and CDR2 from the germline V gene are DFQATT and SNEGSKA (reference sequence). The CDR3 consists of 14 residues. The CDR3 DNA is TGCAGTGCTTTGGGACTTGCCCAAACAGATACGCAGTATTTT. It translates to CSALGLAQTDTQYF.

In this sample, this clonotype turned up a few times. As DNA, the CDR3 is TGCGCCAGCAGCCAAGACAGTAACTCTGGAAACACCATATATTTT. Translating gives CASSQDSNSGNTIYF. This chain links TRBV4-1 with TRBJ1-3, with D hard to call. The V end was cut by 0 bases, the J end by 0 bases, with 6 bases between. The CDR3 has 15 residues. Germline-derived CDR1 and CDR2 are MGHRA and YSYEKL.

The chain uses TRBV5-1 and TRBJ2-7, with 8 bases fitting TRBD1. The CDR3 extends over 14 amino acids. Unmatched junction bases numbered 0, after V lost 0 bases and J lost 1 base. Germline values: CDR1 SGHRS, CDR2 YFSETQ. CDR3 coding DNA: TGCGCCAGCAGCTTGGGACAGGGGTCCTACGAGCAGTACTTC. As protein: CASSLGQGSYEQYF.

V is TRBV29-1 and J is TRBJ1-4; D gene uncertain. The CDR3 has 11 residues. Germline CDR1 reads SQVTM; CDR2 reads ANQGSEA. The V gene lost 7 bases and the J gene lost 11 bases, with 14 bases spanning the gap. The CDR3 nucleotides read TGCAGCGCCCAGATAGGCCGGAAACTGTTTTTT. Translating gives CSAQIGRKLFF. Full variable domain (remainder filled in from reference TRBV29-1 and TRBJ1-4): SAVISQKPSRDICQRGTSLTIQCQVDSQVTMMFWYRQQPGQSLTLIATANQGSEATYESGFVIDKFPISRPNLTFSTLTVSNMSPEDSSIYLCSAQIGRKLFFGSGTQLSVL.

In its sample, this clonotype was seen many times. The chain employs TRBV7-9 and TRBJ2-2; D is unresolved. V was trimmed by 0 bases and J by 8 bases, leaving 7 bases between them. Germline V gene lookup returns CDR1 SEHNR and CDR2 FQNEAQ (reference sequence). CDR3 length: 13 residues. DNA for the CDR3: TGTGCCAGCAGCTTAGCTGCGGTGGGGGAGCTGTTTTTT. Protein product: CASSLAAVGELFF.

In this sample, this clonotype turned up many times. The chain combines TRBV2 with TRBJ2-7; TRBD2 agrees at 13 bases. Germline V gene lookup returns CDR1 SNHLY and CDR2 FYNNEI. The CDR3 consists of 17 residues. With 6 bases clipped from V and 4 bases from J, the junction kept 12 bases outside the gene matches. CDR3 in DNA: TGTGCCAGCAGCCGTACTAGCGGGAGGGCCGGAAGATACGAGCAGTACTTC. Protein product: CASSRTSGRAGRYEQYF.

This clonotype was seen a handful of times. J is TRBJ2-5 and V is TRBV7-9; 8 bases are a match to TRBD1. The CDR3 consists of 14 residues. Germline V lookup: CDR1 SEHNR, CDR2 FQNEAQ (reference sequence). V lost 4 bases and J lost 3; bases outside the gene matches: 4. CDR3 loop: CASSSVTGEETQYF. CDR3 sequence (DNA): TGTGCCAGCAGCTCTGTGACAGGGGAAGAGACCCAGTACTTC.

This chain connects TRBV20-1 to TRBJ1-2, with D possibly being TRBD1 (5 bases). The CDR3 is made up of 15 amino acids. Germline assignment: CDR1 DFQATT and CDR2 SNEGSKA (reference sequence). Trimming left V 1 base short and J 8 bases short, with 20 bases between. The CDR3 loop is CSARVFDSLGSGYTF. The CDR3 region has the DNA TGCAGTGCTAGAGTTTTTGACAGCTTGGGGAGCGGCTACACCTTC.

The CDR3: CASSLSAIYEQYF. The DNA of the CDR3 is TGTGCCAGCAGTCTCTCGGCGATATACGAGCAGTACTTC. V gene TRBV25-1 combines with J gene TRBJ2-7; no clear D gene. Germline V CDR1 and CDR2: MGHDK, SYGVNS. Trimming pared 5 bases from V and 4 bases from J, leaving 12 bases between. The CDR3 totals 13 residues.

For this clonotype: One end of the junction varies from germline; a read error may be responsible. The CDR3 DNA reads TGTGCCATCAGTGAGTCGGGACAAACGTATGAAAAACTGTTTTTT. It encodes CAISESGQTYEKLFF. The chain combines TRBV2 with TRBJ1-4; D perhaps matches TRBD1 (6 bases). The V gene's germline CDR1 is SNHLY and CDR2 FYNNEI. The CDR3 covers 15 residues.

CDR3 bases: TGTGCCAGCAGCACTAGCGGGAGAGGGCGAGAGACCCAGTACTTC. This sequence encodes CASSTSGRGRETQYF. The V and J genes are TRBV7-7 and TRBJ2-5, with 11 bases fitting TRBD2. Per germline, CDR1 SSHAT and CDR2 FNYEAQ (reference sequence). The CDR3 contains 15 residues. V dropped 5 bases and J dropped 4; count of bases not matched to a gene: 6. The whole variable domain, remainder taken from reference TRBV7-7 and TRBJ2-5, is GAGVSQSPRYKVTKRGQDVTLRCDPISSHATLYWYQQALGQGPEFLTYFNYEAQPDKSGLPSDRFSAERPEGSISTLTIQRTEQRDSAMYRCASSTSGRGRETQYFGPGTRLLVL.

The chain has TRBV7-9 and TRBJ2-2, with 9 bases aligning to TRBD1. Germline-derived CDR1 and CDR2 are SEHNR and FQNEAQ (reference sequence). There are 14 residues in the CDR3. J lost 4 bases, V lost 5 bases, and 2 bases had no gene match. CDR3 loop: CASSGTGSTGELFF. In DNA form, the CDR3 reads TGTGCCAGCAGCGGGACAGGGTCCACCGGGGAGCTGTTTTTT. Full variable domain (remainder filled in from reference TRBV7-9 and TRBJ2-2): DTGVSQNPRHKITKRGQNVTFRCDPISEHNRLYWYRQTLGQGPEFLTYFQNEAQLEKSRLLSDRFSAERPKGSFSTLEIQRTEQGDSAMYLCASSGTGSTGELFFGEGSRLTVL.

The chain couples TRBV5-1 to TRBJ2-7; 8 nucleotides match TRBD1. The CDR3 is 14 residues long. CDR1 is SGHRS and CDR2 is YFSETQ in the germline V gene. V lost 7 bases, J lost 9 bases, and 15 bases stayed unmatched. CDR3 sequence: CASRGGQDYPAQYF. CDR3 coding DNA: TGCGCCAGCCGTGGGGGACAGGATTACCCCGCGCAGTACTTC.

For this clonotype: The junction departs from germline at one end; a sequencing error may be responsible. The genes are TRBV5-1 and TRBJ1-1; D unclear. Germline loops: CDR1 SGHRS, CDR2 YFSETQ. This CDR3 spans 13 amino acids. The CDR3 is CASSFGRHTEAFF. As DNA, the CDR3 is TGTGCCAGCAGCTTCGGAAGGCACACTGAAGCTTTCTTT.

The chain is built from TRBV20-1 and TRBJ2-5; TRBD1 might be the D (5 bases). The CDR3 is 16 amino acids. The V gene's germline CDR1 is DFQATT and CDR2 SNEGSKA (reference sequence). V dropped 6 bases and J dropped 1 base, with 21 bases sitting between them. The CDR3 coding sequence is TGCAGTGCGCTCCCGCTGGGGCCCGGCGGCCAAGAGACCCAGTACTTC. As protein: CSALPLGPGGQETQYF.

The chain employs TRBV20-1 and TRBJ1-3, with TRBD1 matching 11 bases. There are 16 residues in the CDR3. In germline, CDR1 is DFQATT, CDR2 SNEGSKA (reference sequence). Trimming cost V 5 bases and J 0 bases; bases outside gene matches: 6. CDR3 coding DNA: TGCAGTGCTTCCGGGACAGGGGGATTCTCTGGAAACACCATATATTTT. Its protein is CSASGTGGFSGNTIYF.

This clonotype was observed at least ten times. V gene TRBV6-2 or TRBV6-3 combines with J gene TRBJ2-7; no definite D call. Germline V gives CDR1 MNHEY, CDR2 SVGEGT. V lost 1 base and J 1 base, leaving 11 bases between the germline ends. There are 15 residues in the CDR3. The CDR3 sequence: CASSYYGRRSYEQYF. The CDR3 DNA is TGTGCCAGCAGTTACTACGGGCGTCGGTCCTACGAGCAGTACTTC.

This clonotype appeared once. CDR3 sequence reads: CASSFGTRAETQYF. In DNA form, the CDR3 reads TGTGCCAGTAGTTTCGGGACCCGAGCGGAGACCCAGTACTTC. The gene calls are TRBV19 and TRBJ2-5, with D possibly called TRBD1 or TRBD2 (5 bases each). V was trimmed by 5 bases and J by 5 bases, leaving 15 bases between them. CDR1 and CDR2 from the germline V gene are LNHDA and SQIVND (reference sequence). CDR3 length equals 14 residues.

V gene TRBV7-6 combines with J gene TRBJ1-4; D unresolved. Trimming took 3 bases from V and 5 from J, leaving 10 bases between them. The germline CDR1 and CDR2 sequences are SGHVS and FNYEAQ. This CDR3 is built from 14 residues. The CDR3 loop is CASSLTAGNEKLFF. The CDR3, as DNA: TGTGCCAGCAGCTTGACTGCGGGGAATGAAAAACTGTTTTTT. The full variable domain, completed using reference TRBV7-6 and TRBJ1-4, is GAGVSQSPRYKVTKRGQDVALRCDPISGHVSLYWYRQALGQGPEFLTYFNYEAQQDKSGLPNDRFSAERPEGSISTLTIQRTEQRDSAMYRCASSLTAGNEKLFFGSGTQLSVL.

Relative to its sample, this clonotype is medium-sized. The chain joins TRBV4-3 to TRBJ2-5; D gene ambiguous. V dropped 5 bases and J dropped 5 bases, with 12 bases sitting between them. There are 13 residues in the CDR3. Looked up from germline, CDR1 is LGHNA and CDR2 is YSLEER. CDR3 DNA: TGCGCCAGCAGCGACGGTCGAACGGAGACCCAGTACTTC. It encodes CASSDGRTETQYF.

The J gene is TRBJ2-7, the V gene TRBV2; TRBD2 might be the D (6 bases). The CDR3 runs 13 residues. Germline values: CDR1 SNHLY, CDR2 FYNNEI. V lost 6 bases and J lost 4, with 13 bases in between. CDR3 amino acids: CASSLGSLYEQYF. In DNA, the CDR3 is TGTGCCAGCAGCCTCGGGAGTCTTTACGAGCAGTACTTC.